This T cell receptor beta chain appears in the sequencing data of a study of blood T cell repertoires in COVID-19. Study-wide context: Sources were T cells, B-cell-depleted T cells, or PBMCs; the material itself was cDNA or gDNA.

Cohort placement rested on clinical history that participants reported themselves. Shortly before study entry, within 2 weeks, exposed participants had met a COVID-19 case. Method: immunoSEQ multiplex PCR; TCRdb's copy keeps in-frame clones and lacks some. The sample yields 150,000 to 200,000 clones, more than 75% seen once. The source is a man aged 60 to 69 who had been exposed to COVID-19. Material for sequencing was PBMCs or T cells enriched from blood (not recorded which).

The CDR3 nucleotides are TGTGCCACCAGTGACCTTGGACAACCGAACTATGGCTACACCTTC. Translation: CATSDLGQPNYGYTF. This rearrangement joins TRBV24-1 to TRBJ1-2; tentative D call: TRBD1 (5 bases). This CDR3 is 15 amino acids long. Trimming took off 4 bases at V and 2 bases at J, with 13 bases between the two ends. Germline lookup yields CDR1 KGHDR and CDR2 SFDVKD.